This is a list of T cell receptor beta chains from one sample in a study of early T cells in non-severe SARS-CoV-2 infection. TCRdb analysed the 5' RACE reads with MiXCR anew, one entry per CDR3 protein. The data contain 75,000 to 100,000 distinct CDR3 sequences, approximately 16% of them singletons. What was sequenced was whole blood. These receptors originate from an adult who was a healthcare worker with PCR-confirmed SARS-CoV-2 infection or an uninfected control (not recorded which). CDR3s include the opening cysteine and the closing phenylalanine or tryptophan. The D gene is left open where the match is weak. Clone size appears in some rows only: once, few, many, or a class for an expanded clone.

>many|TRBJ1-5|.|12|TRBV28
TGTGCCAGCAGTTCACCGTTGAAGCCCCAGCATTTT
CASSSPLKPQHF
>.|TRBJ2-7|.|11|TRBV2
TGTGCCAGCAGTGAAATCGGAGAGCAGTACTTC
CASSEIGEQYF
>.|TRBJ2-7|TRBD2|17|TRBV7-2
TGTGCCAGCAGCTTAGAGGTTGCTAGCGGGTACTCCTACGAGCAGTACTTC
CASSLEVASGYSYEQYF
>.|TRBJ1-1|.|15|TRBV12-3/TRBV12-4
TGTGCCAGCAGTTCCCACAATGGGCTGAACACTGAAGCTTTCTTT
CASSSHNGLNTEAFF
>.|TRBJ2-1|.|12|TRBV7-9
TGTGCCAGCAGCTTAGGGTTGGATGAGCAGTTCTTC
CASSLGLDEQFF
>many|TRBJ1-2|.|12|TRBV10-3
TGTGCCATCAGTGAAAACAGCTATGGCTACACCTTC
CAISENSYGYTF
>many|TRBJ2-3|.|15|TRBV12-3/TRBV12-4
TGTGCCAGCAGCCCGGGACTGGGTAACACAGATACGCAGTATTTT
CASSPGLGNTDTQYF
>.|TRBJ2-7|.|15|TRBV20-1
TGCAGTGCTGGAAGCCACCTTACGGGGTACTACGAGCAGTACTTC
CSAGSHLTGYYEQYF
>few|TRBJ2-7|.|15|TRBV20-1
TGCAGTGCTGGCCCGTCGGGAGTGAGCTCCTACGAGCAGTACTTC
CSAGPSGVSSYEQYF
>.|TRBJ1-2|.|13|TRBV29-1
TGCAGCGTTGAAGATCTTTGGAACTATGGCTACACCTTC
CSVEDLWNYGYTF
>many|TRBJ1-3|.|16|TRBV12-3/TRBV12-4
TGTGCCAGCAGCCCAGGAACCACTTACTCTGGAAACACCATATATTTT
CASSPGTTYSGNTIYF
>few|TRBJ2-5|TRBD2|16|TRBV20-1
TGCAGTGCTCGTCGCTTAGGGACTAGCGGCCAAGAGACCCAGTACTTC
CSARRLGTSGQETQYF
>.|TRBJ1-3|.|14|TRBV9
TGTGCCAGCAGCGATGGATCCTCTGGAAACACCATATATTTT
CASSDGSSGNTIYF
>.|TRBJ2-3|TRBD2|14|TRBV6-4
TGTGCCAGCAGTGATAAAGCGGGAGAAGATACGCAGTATTTT
CASSDKAGEDTQYF
>.|TRBJ1-4|.|16|TRBV27
TGTGCCAGCAGTTTACGGGGGCTTGGAGCTAATGAAAAACTGTTTTTT
CASSLRGLGANEKLFF
>few|TRBJ2-1|.|19|TRBV3-2
TGTGCCAGCAGCCAAGGTCCCCCCACCGACAGGGAGTGCTACAATGAGCAGTTCTTC
CASSQGPPTDRECYNEQFF
>.|TRBJ2-4|.|14|TRBV19
TGTGCCAGCAATCCCGGGGGGCCGGGGGACATTCAGTACTTC
CASNPGGPGDIQYF
>.|TRBJ2-5|.|12|TRBV20-1
TGCAGTGCTAGTCACAGGGAGAGGGCCCAGTACTTC
CSASHRERAQYF
>few|TRBJ2-1|TRBD2|14|TRBV10-2
TGCGCCAGCAGAGGACTAGCGGGATTAAGTGAGCAGTTCTTC
CASRGLAGLSEQFF
>few|TRBJ2-7|.|16|TRBV7-9
TGTGCCAGCAGCATGCCGAATGGGAATTCACAGTACGAGCAGTACTTC
CASSMPNGNSQYEQYF
>many|TRBJ1-4|.|15|TRBV5-7
TGTGCCAGCGTGGGCGGGCCGGCAACTAATGAAAAACTGTTTTTT
CASVGGPATNEKLFF
>.|TRBJ2-2|TRBD1|18|TRBV12-5
TGTGCTAGTGCTATTTCCTTGGGGACAGCCATTAACACCGGGGAGCTGTTTTTT
CASAISLGTAINTGELFF
>.|TRBJ2-1|.|15|TRBV12-5
TGTGCTAGTGGTTTGGTATTAAGAGTGAGCAATGAGCAGTTCTTC
CASGLVLRVSNEQFF
>.|TRBJ1-6|TRBD1|15|TRBV7-2
TGTGCCAGCAGCTTCGGACAGGGAAGGTATTCACCCCTCCACTTT
CASSFGQGRYSPLHF
>few|TRBJ2-7|.|13|TRBV5-1
TGCGCCAGCAGGCCTACCGTAGTCTACGAGCAGTACTTC
CASRPTVVYEQYF
>few|TRBJ2-7|TRBD2|20|TRBV29-1
TGCAGCGTTGCGACAGAGCCCGGGACTAGCGGGAGGGCATTGTCCTACGAGCAGTACTTC
CSVATEPGTSGRALSYEQYF
>.|TRBJ1-2|TRBD1|16|TRBV13
TGTGCCAGCAGCTTGGCGGGACAGGGCTTGAACTATGGCTACACCTTC
CASSLAGQGLNYGYTF
>.|TRBJ2-1|TRBD2|14|TRBV29-1
TGCAGCGTCAGCCCTAGCGGGAGTCTGCATGAGCAGTTCTTC
CSVSPSGSLHEQFF
>many|TRBJ1-2|.|13|TRBV6-2/TRBV6-3
TGTGCCAGCAGTGACCCTCTTCGCAATGGCTACACCTTC
CASSDPLRNGYTF
>once|TRBJ2-1|TRBD2|16|TRBV20-1
TGCAGTGCCCTACACCCCCGGGGGGGCCGCGACAATGAGCAGTTCTTC
CSALHPRGGRDNEQFF
>.|TRBJ2-3|TRBD1|14|TRBV28
TGTGCCAGCAGTACACAGGGGGCAACAGATACGCAGTATTTT
CASSTQGATDTQYF
>few|TRBJ2-7|.|14|TRBV28
TGTGCCAGCAGCTTACTGCTCGGTCTCAACGAGCAGTACTTC
CASSLLLGLNEQYF
>.|TRBJ2-3|.|16|TRBV10-2
TGCGCCAGCAGGTCCCAGCAGGGGAGACTCACAGATACGCAGTATTTT
CASRSQQGRLTDTQYF
>few|TRBJ1-2|.|13|TRBV7-9
TGTGCCAGCAGCCTGCCGGGCCTCTATGGCTACACCTTC
CASSLPGLYGYTF
>.|TRBJ2-7|TRBD1|17|TRBV6-2/TRBV6-3
TGTGCCAGCAGTGGCTCCATAGGACAGGAACAATCCTACGAGCAGTACTTC
CASSGSIGQEQSYEQYF
>few|TRBJ2-3|TRBD1|17|TRBV3-1
TGTGCCAGCAGCCCCCTATCCCCGGGACAGGGGAGAGATACGCAGTATTTT
CASSPLSPGQGRDTQYF
>.|TRBJ1-4|TRBD1|15|TRBV4-3
TGCGCCAGCAGCCAAGGATACAGGGGTAATGAAAAACTGTTTTTT
CASSQGYRGNEKLFF
>many|TRBJ1-4|.|14|TRBV18
TGTGCCAGCTCACCCGAGGGCAACACCGTAAAACTGTTTTTT
CASSPEGNTVKLFF
>few|TRBJ2-3|TRBD2|16|TRBV12-3/TRBV12-4
TGTGCCAGCAGTCCACCCTGGACTAGCGGGGGCCTTACGCAGTATTTT
CASSPPWTSGGLTQYF
>.|TRBJ2-6|.|16|TRBV9
TGTGCCAGCAGCGTAGATGGATTCTCTGGGGCCAACGTCCTGACTTTC
CASSVDGFSGANVLTF
>few|TRBJ2-7|.|14|TRBV7-6
TGTGCCAGCAGCCCTGGTAAGGGTAGGGACGAGCAGTACTTC
CASSPGKGRDEQYF
>many|TRBJ2-4|TRBD1|17|TRBV28
TGTGCCAGCAGATTCACCGGGACAGGGTCGGCCAAAAACATTCAGTACTTC
CASRFTGTGSAKNIQYF
>few|TRBJ1-5|.|15|TRBV27
TGTGCCACCGCAGACATTTCTCACCGCGGGTGGCCCCAGCATTTT
CATADISHRGWPQHF
>.|TRBJ2-1|.|15|TRBV24-1
TGTGCCACCAGTGATTTGCAATCCTCCTACAATGAGCAGTTCTTC
CATSDLQSSYNEQFF
>many|TRBJ2-3|.|15|TRBV28
TGTGCCAGCACCTGGGGGCAGGCGGACACAGATACGCAGTATTTT
CASTWGQADTDTQYF
>.|TRBJ2-3|.|13|TRBV7-2
TGTGCCAGCAGCGGGCGGGGACAAGATACGCAGTATTTT
CASSGRGQDTQYF
>few|TRBJ2-5|.|16|TRBV27
TGTGCCAGCAGTAAATATCGGGACATCAGCCAAGAGACCCAGTACTTC
CASSKYRDISQETQYF
>many|TRBJ1-1|.|14|TRBV20-1
TGCAGTGTAGCCTTAAGTAGTTTAGTCACTGAAGCTTTCTTT
CSVALSSLVTEAFF
>.|TRBJ2-2|.|14|TRBV9
TGTGCCAGCAGCCCGAGCGTTGGGACCGGGGAGCTGTTTTTT
CASSPSVGTGELFF
>.|TRBJ2-1|TRBD1|16|TRBV27
TGTGCCAGCAGAGTCAGGGGGCCGAGCTCCTACAATGAGCAGTTCTTC
CASRVRGPSSYNEQFF
>few|TRBJ2-5|.|14|TRBV12-3/TRBV12-4
TGTGCCAGCAGTCGGATCCCTTCAGGGGAGACCCAGTACTTC
CASSRIPSGETQYF
>many|TRBJ2-7|TRBD2|16|TRBV10-2
TGCGCCAGCAGTGAGATTGTAGCGGGGGCTTACTACGAGCAGTACTTC
CASSEIVAGAYYEQYF
>few|TRBJ2-2|.|15|TRBV6-5
TGTGCCAGCAGTTACTTTTCAGGGAGCACCGGGGAGCTGTTTTTT
CASSYFSGSTGELFF
>.|TRBJ1-4|.|13|TRBV4-3
TGCGCCAGCAGCCAAGAGCACTCCGAAAAACTGTTTTTT
CASSQEHSEKLFF
>.|TRBJ1-1|TRBD1|17|TRBV4-2
TGTGCCAGCAGCCGATCGACAGGGGGAAACATGAACACTGAAGCTTTCTTT
CASSRSTGGNMNTEAFF